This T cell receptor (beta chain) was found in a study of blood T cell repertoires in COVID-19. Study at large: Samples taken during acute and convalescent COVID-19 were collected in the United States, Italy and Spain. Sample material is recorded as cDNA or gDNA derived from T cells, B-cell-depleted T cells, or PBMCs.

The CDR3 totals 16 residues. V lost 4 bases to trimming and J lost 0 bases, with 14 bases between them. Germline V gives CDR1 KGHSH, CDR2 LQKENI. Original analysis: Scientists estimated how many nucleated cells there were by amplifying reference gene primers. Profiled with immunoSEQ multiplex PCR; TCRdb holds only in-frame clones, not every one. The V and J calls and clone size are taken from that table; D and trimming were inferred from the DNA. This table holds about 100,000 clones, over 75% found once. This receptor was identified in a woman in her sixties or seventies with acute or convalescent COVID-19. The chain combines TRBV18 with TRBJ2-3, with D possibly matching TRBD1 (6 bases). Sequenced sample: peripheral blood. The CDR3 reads CASSRRPGHSTDTQYF. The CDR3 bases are TGTGCCAGCTCACGGCGTCCGGGACACAGCACAGATACGCAGTATTTT. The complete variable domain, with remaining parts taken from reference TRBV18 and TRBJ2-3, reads NAGVMQNPRHLVRRRGQEARLRCSPMKGHSHVYWYRQLPEEGLKFMVYLQKENIIDESGMPKERFSAEFPKEGPSILRIQQVVRGDSAAYFCASSRRPGHSTDTQYFGPGTRLTVL.